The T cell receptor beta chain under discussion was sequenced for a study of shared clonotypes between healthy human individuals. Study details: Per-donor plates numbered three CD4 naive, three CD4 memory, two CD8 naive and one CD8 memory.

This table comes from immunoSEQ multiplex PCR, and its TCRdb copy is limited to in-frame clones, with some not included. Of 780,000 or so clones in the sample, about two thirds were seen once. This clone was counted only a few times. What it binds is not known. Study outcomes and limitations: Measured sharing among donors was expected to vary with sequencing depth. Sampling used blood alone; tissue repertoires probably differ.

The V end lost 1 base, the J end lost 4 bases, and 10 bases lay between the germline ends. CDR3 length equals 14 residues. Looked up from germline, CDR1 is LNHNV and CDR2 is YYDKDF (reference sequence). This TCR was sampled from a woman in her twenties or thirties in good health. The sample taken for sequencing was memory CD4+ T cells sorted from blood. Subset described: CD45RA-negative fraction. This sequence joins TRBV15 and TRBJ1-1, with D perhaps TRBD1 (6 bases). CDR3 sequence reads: CATSRAYRVTEAFF. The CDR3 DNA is TGTGCCACCAGCAGAGCCTACAGGGTCACTGAAGCTTTCTTT.